Sequencing of this TCR beta chain was carried out in a study of blood T cells in healthy people across ages. Findings and limits, study-wide: Long-lived donors exceeded aged donors in naive CD4+ cells and diversity.

Combining a sample-barcoded 5' primer with a J-beta primer mix, a second PCR ran for roughly 6 to 12 cycles. Individual samples furnished no less than 2.5 million CDR3-containing paired-end reads apiece. TCRdb re-called the 5' RACE reads through MiXCR, storing one row per CDR3 protein. Here the sample spans about 680,000 distinct CDR3 sequences, 45% to 50% being singletons. V lost 4 bases, J lost 1 base, and 7 bases lay in between. Germline lookup yields CDR1 LGHNA and CDR2 YNFKEQ. There are 14 residues in the CDR3. Investigators took approximately 10 milliliters of peripheral blood from every donor. Per sample, at least 5.5 micrograms of total RNA were extracted. This clonotype has only a few counts. What it recognizes is unknown.

The sequence came from a woman between 55 and 75 years old in good health. The sequenced sample was blood. The chain links TRBV4-2 to TRBJ2-2; tentatively, D is TRBD1 (6 bases). The CDR3 DNA sequence: TGTGCCAGCAGCCTCAGGGGGAACACCGGGGAGCTGTTTTTT. This gives the protein CASSLRGNTGELFF.